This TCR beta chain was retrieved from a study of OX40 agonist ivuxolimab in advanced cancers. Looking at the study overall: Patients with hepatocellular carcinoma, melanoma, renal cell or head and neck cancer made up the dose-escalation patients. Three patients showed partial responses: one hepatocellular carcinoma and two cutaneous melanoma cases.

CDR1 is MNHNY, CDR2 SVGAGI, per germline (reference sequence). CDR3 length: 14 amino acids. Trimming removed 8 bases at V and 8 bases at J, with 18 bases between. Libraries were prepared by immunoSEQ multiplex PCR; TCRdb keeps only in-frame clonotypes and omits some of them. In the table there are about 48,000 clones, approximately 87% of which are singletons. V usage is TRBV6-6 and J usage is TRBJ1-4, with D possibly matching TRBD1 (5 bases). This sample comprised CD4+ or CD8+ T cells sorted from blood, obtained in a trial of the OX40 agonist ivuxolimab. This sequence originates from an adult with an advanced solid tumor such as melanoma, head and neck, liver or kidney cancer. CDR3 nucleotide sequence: TGTGCCAGCGGGTGGGGTCCAGGGAGGGAAAAACTGTTTTTT. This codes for CASGWGPGREKLFF.